The present T cell receptor beta chain was sequenced within a study of blood T cell repertoires in COVID-19. Study background: Material from acute and convalescent COVID-19 was sourced from the United States, Italy and Spain. T cells, B-cell-depleted T cells, or PBMCs supplied cDNA or gDNA.

This clone ranks as medium-sized. Germline lookup yields CDR1 WNHNN and CDR2 SYGVQD (reference sequence). The V and J ends lost 8 bases and 1 base, in that order; junction bases with no gene match: 8. This CDR3 spans 17 amino acids. Original methodology: Reference gene primer amplification gave estimated nucleated cell counts. Here immunoSEQ multiplex PCR was the method, and the copy in TCRdb shows in-frame clones only, minus some. V and J calls and clone size come straight from that table; D and trimming were deduced from the DNA. The sample yields around 40,000 clones, about 92% seen once. Sequencing was done on a sample of peripheral blood. V and J are TRBV10-1 and TRBJ2-3, with 14 positions matching TRBD2. The source is a human donor in a cohort sampled during active COVID-19. CDR3 DNA: TGCGCCAGCTTCGGGACTAGCGGGAGTGACGGCACAGATACGCAGTATTTT. Amino acids: CASFGTSGSDGTDTQYF.